The subject of this entry is one T cell receptor beta chain. Antigen specificity is unknown. cDNA carried unique molecular identifiers, and a universal primer site was added by template switching. TCRdb processed the 5' RACE reads anew with MiXCR; each CDR3 protein has one entry. This table holds roughly 720,000 distinct CDR3 sequences, 18% found once. This sample was included in a study of identical twins. Broader study findings: Findings depended on cross-sectional statistics rather than tracking the same donors.

The same sample was also used in a study of T cells expressing NK-cell markers.

The TCR comes from a young woman in good health. Sequenced sample: PBMCs.

CDR3 nucleotide sequence: TGTGCCAGCAGCCCCCCCCGGGGTGGGGACGGCTACACCTTC. It specifies CASSPPRGGDGYTF. The gene calls are TRBV7-8 and TRBJ1-2; weak D call: TRBD1 (5 bases). The germline gives CDR1 SGHVS, CDR2 FQNEAQ. The CDR3 consists of 14 residues. The V gene lost 5 bases and the J gene lost 8 bases, with 18 bases spanning the gap. The entire variable domain, with the rest obtained from reference TRBV7-8 and TRBJ1-2, is as follows: GAGVSQSPRYKVAKRGQDVALRCDPISGHVSLFWYQQALGQGPEFLTYFQNEAQLDKSGLPSDRFFAERPEGSVSTLKIQRTQQEDSAVYLCASSPPRGGDGYTFGSGTRLTVV.